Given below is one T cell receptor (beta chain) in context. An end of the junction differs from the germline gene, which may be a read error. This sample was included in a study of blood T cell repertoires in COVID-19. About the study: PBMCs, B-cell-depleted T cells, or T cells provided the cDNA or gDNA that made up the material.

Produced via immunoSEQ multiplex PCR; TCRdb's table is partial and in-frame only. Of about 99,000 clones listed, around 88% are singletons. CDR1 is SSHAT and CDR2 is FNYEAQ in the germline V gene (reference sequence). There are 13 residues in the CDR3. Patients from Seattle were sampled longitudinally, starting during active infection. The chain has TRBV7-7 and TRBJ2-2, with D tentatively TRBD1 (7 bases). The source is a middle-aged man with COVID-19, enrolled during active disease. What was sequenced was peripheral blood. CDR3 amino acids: CASSFRGAGELFF. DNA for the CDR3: TGTGCTAGCAGCTTCAGGGGGGCCGGGGAGCTGTTTTTT.